This is a list of T cell receptor beta chains from one sample in a study of T cell clones after liver transplantation. Only in-frame clones appear in the TCRdb table, and some are missing; sequencing was by immunoSEQ multiplex PCR. This repertoire shows just under 60,000 clones, approximately 70% found once; its top ten account for 2.8%. Sequenced here: CD4+ T cells from blood, sampled at the roughly 16-month timepoint. The receptor set was obtained from a human patient who received a liver transplant. The graft donor may have given rise to some T cells. Both conserved end residues are part of each CDR3. A D gene is named only where the DNA matches it firmly. Rows may omit the clone size; those that give it use once, few, many or a size class.

d_call,j_call,v_call,clone_size,cdr3_nt,cdr3_aa
.,TRBJ2-7,TRBV6-6,.,TGTGCCAGCAGTGATACAGGGACTTCCTACGAGCAGTACTTC,CASSDTGTSYEQYF
TRBD2,TRBJ2-5,TRBV7-8,few,TGTGCCAGCAGCTTAAGGGCCGGGACTACCACTGAGACCCAGTACTTC,CASSLRAGTTTETQYF
TRBD2,TRBJ2-7,TRBV19,.,TGTGCCAGTAGTTTGAGGACTAGGGTTGGCGAGCAGTACTTC,CASSLRTRVGEQYF
.,TRBJ2-2,TRBV9,few,TGTGCCAGCAGCGTAGCGGGAGCGTTCACCGGGGAGCTGTTTTTT,CASSVAGAFTGELFF
TRBD1,TRBJ1-4,TRBV7-8,few,TGTGCCAGCAGCCGCCTTGGGGGGACAGGAAATGAAAAACTGTTTTTT,CASSRLGGTGNEKLFF
TRBD1,TRBJ2-5,TRBV5-1,.,TGCGCCAGCAGCCTGGACAGGGTTGAGACCCAGTACTTC,CASSLDRVETQYF
.,TRBJ1-5,TRBV6-5,.,TGTGCCAGCACCAAAGTTTTGCATAGCAATCAGCCCCAGCATTTT,CASTKVLHSNQPQHF
.,TRBJ2-3,TRBV5-1,few,TGCGCCAGCAGCATCACAGATACGCAGTATTTT,CASSITDTQYF
.,TRBJ2-1,TRBV7-9,.,TGTGCCAGCAACCCACTAGTCTCCAATGAGCAGTTCTTC,CASNPLVSNEQFF
.,TRBJ1-1,TRBV7-9,few,TGTGCCAGCAGCCCGCCTCGACCCCGGATCGAAGCTTTCTTT,CASSPPRPRIEAFF
TRBD1,TRBJ1-2,TRBV18,.,TGTGCCAGCTCACCCTCGGACAGGGGGCAACGTGGCTACACCTTC,CASSPSDRGQRGYTF
.,TRBJ2-1,TRBV13,.,TGTGCCAGCCATGATAACGCCTACAATGAGCAGTTCTTC,CASHDNAYNEQFF
.,TRBJ2-2,TRBV7-2,.,TGTGCCAGCAGTAGACAGGCCCCGAACACCGGGGAGCTGTTTTTT,CASSRQAPNTGELFF
TRBD1,TRBJ2-3,TRBV30,few,TGTGCCTGGAGGGGGACAGGGGGCACAGATACGCAGTATTTT,CAWRGTGGTDTQYF
.,TRBJ2-1,TRBV19,.,TGTGCCAGTAGTATAGCGTGGACTGTCTCCTACAATGAGCAGTTCTTC,CASSIAWTVSYNEQFF
.,TRBJ2-5,TRBV2,.,TGTGCCAGCAGCCGGGAGACCCAGTACTTC,CASSRETQYF
.,TRBJ2-1,TRBV28,few,TGTGCCAGCACTCCCAGTCGGGGCGCCCGACGGTTCTTC,CASTPSRGARRFF
TRBD2,TRBJ2-3,TRBV2,.,TGTGCCAGCAGTGTGTCACTAGCGGCGGGAGATACGCAGTATTTT,CASSVSLAAGDTQYF
TRBD2,TRBJ2-2,TRBV27,.,TGTGCCAGCACCAAGACTAGCGGGGGCGGGGAGCTGTTTTTT,CASTKTSGGGELFF
.,TRBJ2-7,TRBV27,.,TGTGCCAGCAGACAAGACCCTCGAGGGAGGGGCAGGGGGGAGCAGTACTTC,CASRQDPRGRGRGEQYF
.,TRBJ2-7,TRBV5-1,.,TGCGCCAGCACCCACGGAGGTCTAATCTCCTACGAGCAGTACTTC,CASTHGGLISYEQYF
TRBD1,TRBJ2-7,TRBV9,once,TGTGCCAGCAGCGGGAACTCCGGGACAGGGGTTGGGGAGCAGTACTTC,CASSGNSGTGVGEQYF
TRBD2,TRBJ2-2,TRBV14,.,TGTGCCAGCAGCCTTGGCGGGAGCGGTACCGGGGAGCTGTTTTTT,CASSLGGSGTGELFF
.,TRBJ1-3,TRBV6-6,.,TGTGCCAGCAGTCCGACTGGAAACACCATATATTTT,CASSPTGNTIYF
.,TRBJ1-3,TRBV5-1,.,TGCGCCAGCAGCTTGTCAGGGATCTCTGGAAACACCATATATTTT,CASSLSGISGNTIYF
.,TRBJ1-2,TRBV28,few,TGTGCCAGCATCAATAATTACTACTGGAGTGGCTACACCTTC,CASINNYYWSGYTF
.,TRBJ1-2,TRBV2,once,TGTGCCAGCAGTTATACCCGGGACGGAGATGGCTACACCTTC,CASSYTRDGDGYTF
.,TRBJ2-2,TRBV4-3,.,TGCGCCAGCAGCCAAGTGAGCTACCGAGACACCGGGGAGCTGTTTTTT,CASSQVSYRDTGELFF
TRBD2,TRBJ2-3,TRBV28,.,TGTGCCAGCACCTCGGGGGGGGCGGGAGATACGCAGTATTTT,CASTSGGAGDTQYF
.,TRBJ2-3,TRBV29-1,few,TGCAGCGTTGAAGTGGCATCCGATACGCAGTATTTT,CSVEVASDTQYF
TRBD1,TRBJ2-5,TRBV7-2,medium-sized,TGTGCCAGCAGCTTAACAGGGGGCGCGGAGACCCAGTACTTC,CASSLTGGAETQYF
TRBD1,TRBJ1-2,TRBV6-5,.,TGTGCCAGCAGTTCCGTAGGACAGGGCCTCTATGGCTACACCTTC,CASSSVGQGLYGYTF
.,TRBJ2-2,TRBV19,few,TGTGCCAGTACTGAACAGGTTGACACCGGGGAGCTGTTTTTT,CASTEQVDTGELFF
TRBD1,TRBJ1-5,TRBV6-1,few,TGTGCCAGCAGTGGGGTGGGACAGGGGGTTCAGCCCCAGCATTTT,CASSGVGQGVQPQHF
TRBD1,TRBJ1-2,TRBV5-4,.,TGTGCCAGCAGCTGGAACAGGGGGGGCTATGGCTACACCTTC,CASSWNRGGYGYTF
.,TRBJ1-2,TRBV7-2,.,TGTGCCAGCCAGGGTTCTTCCTATGGCTACACCTTC,CASQGSSYGYTF
TRBD1,TRBJ2-7,TRBV6-1,.,TGTGCCAGCACCTCCGGGACAGGGGGCTACGAGCAGTACTTC,CASTSGTGGYEQYF
TRBD2,TRBJ2-1,TRBV6-5,.,TGTGCCAGCAAACGAGGGACTAGCGGGAGTTATGAGCAGTTCTTC,CASKRGTSGSYEQFF
.,TRBJ1-2,TRBV7-2,.,TGTGCCAGCAGCTTATCTACTTCTAACTATGGCTACACCTTC,CASSLSTSNYGYTF
TRBD2,TRBJ2-1,TRBV5-8,.,TGTGCCAGCAGCTTGGGTACTAGCGGGAACAGTGATGAGCAGTTCTTC,CASSLGTSGNSDEQFF
.,TRBJ2-5,TRBV15,.,TGTGCCACCAGCAGAGGGAACCAAGAGACCCAGTACTTC,CATSRGNQETQYF
TRBD1,TRBJ1-2,TRBV15,.,TGTGCCACCAGCAGAGCTCTCCCCGGACAGGGGTATGGCTACACCTTC,CATSRALPGQGYGYTF
.,TRBJ1-5,TRBV28,.,TGTGCCAGCAGTTTACCCGGACCCCTAGGTCAGCCCCAGCATTTT,CASSLPGPLGQPQHF